One and the same sample provided the 29 T cell receptor beta chains below, sequenced in a study of blood T cell repertoires in COVID-19. The table came from immunoSEQ multiplex PCR; TCRdb's copy has only in-frame clones and leaves some out. The sample has about 390,000 clones, about 90% seen once; the top ten hold 2.3%. Sequenced: peripheral blood. These receptors all stem from a woman aged 60-75 years with COVID-19, enrolled during active disease.

The rearrangement uses TRBV18 and TRBJ1-1; D perhaps matches TRBD1 (6 bases). The CDR3 is made up of 15 amino acids. V was clipped by 5 bases and J by 3 bases, with 16 bases between them. CDR1 KGHSH and CDR2 LQKENI come from the germline V gene. The CDR3 DNA reads TGTGCCAGCTCAGAAAGACAGGACTTTGACACTGAAGCTTTCTTT. This sequence encodes CASSERQDFDTEAFF.

The genes are TRBV5-4 and TRBJ1-2; 7 nucleotides agree with TRBD1. Germline loops: CDR1 SGHNT, CDR2 YYREEE (reference sequence). The CDR3 is 15 residues long. Trimming at V came to 2 bases and at J to 1 base, leaving 5 bases not matched to a gene. The CDR3 coding sequence is TGTGCCAGCAGCTTCGGGGGACAGAGTAACTATGGCTACACCTTC. Protein product: CASSFGGQSNYGYTF.

The J gene is TRBJ1-4, the V gene TRBV5-1; 7 nucleotides line up with TRBD1. Per germline, CDR1 SGHRS and CDR2 YFSETQ. V lost 0 bases to trimming and J lost 6 bases; unmatched junction nucleotides: 5. The length of the CDR3 is 15 residues. The CDR3 loop is CASSLVGQIDEKLFF. The CDR3 coding sequence is TGCGCCAGCAGCTTGGTGGGACAGATAGATGAAAAACTGTTTTTT.

This clone was observed a single time. The chain employs TRBV28 and TRBJ1-2; TRBD1 matches at 10 bases. Germline CDR1 and CDR2: MDHEN and SYDVKM. There are 14 residues in the CDR3. Trimming removed 1 base from V and 8 bases from J; junction bases left unmatched: 4. DNA of the CDR3: TGTGCCAGCAGTTTATCGGGACAGGGGTGGGGCTACACCTTC. Its translation is CASSLSGQGWGYTF.

This clone is a singleton in its sample. The rearrangement links TRBV11-3 to TRBJ2-2, with a possible D match to TRBD2 (5 bases). Deletions cut 0 bases from V and 5 bases from J, with 10 bases between. The CDR3 length is 15 residues. Germline CDR1 reads SGHNT; CDR2 reads YENEEA. The CDR3 loop reads CASSLDRGDTGELFF. The CDR3 coding sequence is TGTGCCAGCAGCTTAGATCGGGGAGATACCGGGGAGCTGTTTTTT.

V gene TRBV19 combines with J gene TRBJ2-2; 9 bases are a match to TRBD1. Looked up from germline, CDR1 is LNHDA and CDR2 is SQIVND (reference sequence). This CDR3 has 15 residues. J was trimmed by 5 bases and V by 4 bases; bases with no gene match: 5. The CDR3 protein is CASSTTGGITGELFF. For the CDR3, the DNA is TGTGCCAGTAGTACCACAGGGGGCATAACCGGGGAGCTGTTTTTT.

This clone was counted a single time. The V and J genes are TRBV28 and TRBJ2-7; 9 nucleotides align to TRBD1. J gave up 3 bases and V 6 bases, and 6 bases lay outside the gene matches. The CDR3 consists of 14 residues. From germline, CDR1 is MDHEN and CDR2 SYDVKM. The CDR3 nucleotides are TGTGCCAGCAGCTCTACAGGGGGCGGCTACGAGCAGTACTTC. This codes for CASSSTGGGYEQYF.

The J gene is TRBJ2-3, the V gene TRBV30; TRBD2 agrees at 10 bases. The germline gives CDR1 GTSNPN, CDR2 SVGIG (reference sequence). This CDR3 has 18 amino acids. The V segment lost 0 bases and the J segment 4 bases; nucleotides outside the gene matches: 13. CDR3 sequence: CAWSVRRSGAGGADTQYF. The CDR3 bases are TGTGCCTGGAGTGTACGGCGGTCGGGAGCGGGGGGGGCAGATACGCAGTATTTT.

This rearrangement joins TRBV7-3 to TRBJ2-3; 9 nucleotides match TRBD2. The CDR3 runs to 16 residues. The V segment lost 0 bases and the J segment 4 bases; nucleotides outside the gene matches: 5. Germline CDR1 SGHTA, CDR2 FQGTGA. CDR3 sequence reads: CASSLTRGGRSDTQYF. DNA of the CDR3: TGTGCCAGCAGCTTAACGCGGGGGGGCCGGTCAGATACGCAGTATTTT.

The J gene is TRBJ2-2, the V gene TRBV7-9; 8 nucleotides align to TRBD1. Germline CDR1 SEHNR, CDR2 FQNEAQ (reference sequence). The CDR3 extends over 14 amino acids. V lost 5 bases to trimming and J lost 5 bases; unmatched junction nucleotides: 4. The CDR3 loop reads CASSPQGETGELFF. CDR3 DNA: TGTGCCAGCAGCCCACAGGGGGAGACCGGGGAGCTGTTTTTT.

The gene calls are TRBV18 and TRBJ2-1; no clear D gene. Germline V gene lookup returns CDR1 KGHSH and CDR2 LQKENI. This CDR3 has 14 residues. The V end was cut by 4 bases, the J end by 7 bases, with 14 bases between. Here the CDR3 DNA reads TGTGCCAGCTCACTAGCCAGCGAGTGGAATGAGCAGTTCTTC. It encodes CASSLASEWNEQFF.

V is TRBV19 and J is TRBJ2-7; a weak D match, TRBD2 (7 bases). The germline V and J ends were trimmed by 3 bases and 0 bases, with 12 bases remaining between them. CDR1 LNHDA and CDR2 SQIVND come from the germline V gene (reference sequence). CDR3 length: 15 residues. The CDR3 loop reads CASSIVGGGSYEQYF. Here the CDR3 DNA reads TGTGCCAGTAGTATTGTAGGGGGGGGCTCCTACGAGCAGTACTTC.

J is TRBJ2-5 and V is TRBV28; TRBD2 matches at 10 bases. V lost 2 bases to trimming and J lost 5 bases; unmatched junction nucleotides: 8. The CDR3 runs to 16 residues. The germline V gene has CDR1 MDHEN and CDR2 SYDVKM. The CDR3 nucleotides read TGTGCCAGCAGTTTAAGCCTAGCGGGGGTACTGGAGACCCAGTACTTC. Translated, it gives CASSLSLAGVLETQYF.

This clone is a singleton in its sample. The rearrangement uses TRBV5-4 and TRBJ1-6; tentatively, D is TRBD1 (5 bases). The ends were cut back, 0 bases at V and 1 base at J, with 5 bases in the middle. The CDR3 sequence is 15 residues long. Germline V gene data show CDR1 as SGHNT and CDR2 as YYREEE (reference sequence). The CDR3 reads CASSLGQSYNSPLHF. The CDR3 nucleotides are TGTGCCAGCAGCTTGGGACAGTCCTATAATTCACCCCTCCACTTT.

This clone was detected only once. This chain uses TRBV18 with TRBJ1-1; D is possibly TRBD1 (5 bases). The germline gives CDR1 KGHSH, CDR2 LQKENI. V lost 0 bases and J lost 5, with 13 bases in between. The length of the CDR3 is 15 residues. The CDR3 coding sequence is TGTGCCAGCTCACCACCGGGCAGGGTAGAAACTGAAGCTTTCTTT. Translated: CASSPPGRVETEAFF.

J is TRBJ2-3 and V is TRBV11-1; D may be TRBD2 (6 bases). The CDR3 consists of 16 residues. Trimming took off 4 bases at V and 6 bases at J, with 20 bases between the two ends. Germline assignment: CDR1 SGHAT and CDR2 FQDESV (reference sequence). The CDR3 coding sequence is TGTGCCAGCAGCTCCCGACCCAGACTAGGTTCTGATACGCAGTATTTT. This codes for CASSSRPRLGSDTQYF.

The chain employs TRBV7-9 and TRBJ1-5, with D maybe TRBD1 (6 bases). Germline-derived CDR1 and CDR2 are SEHNR and FQNEAQ (reference sequence). Trimming shortened V by 0 bases and J by 3 bases, and 9 bases separated the two germline ends. CDR3 length: 15 residues. The CDR3 DNA reads as TGTGCCAGCAGCTTAGCGGGACACCCCAATCAGCCCCAGCATTTT. This sequence encodes CASSLAGHPNQPQHF.

The V call is TRBV4-2, the J call TRBJ2-7; tentatively, D is TRBD1 (6 bases). Germline CDR1 and CDR2: LGHNA and YNFKEQ. Trimming cost V 6 bases and J 0 bases, with 12 bases left between them. The CDR3 loop spans 14 amino acids. This chain's CDR3 is CASRPDSRSYEQYF. In DNA, the CDR3 is TGTGCCAGCAGACCGGACAGCCGCTCCTACGAGCAGTACTTC.

The chain joins TRBV27 to TRBJ2-7; TRBD1 agrees at 8 bases. The germline V gene encodes CDR1 MNHEY and CDR2 SMNVEV (reference sequence). The trim removed 3 bases at V and 6 bases at J, leaving 4 bases unmatched. CDR3 length: 13 amino acids. The chain's CDR3 is CASSLGQVGEQYF. In nucleotides, the CDR3 is TGTGCCAGCAGTTTGGGACAGGTTGGCGAGCAGTACTTC.

The chain combines TRBV18 with TRBJ1-1; 8 nucleotides line up with TRBD1. The germline V gene encodes CDR1 KGHSH and CDR2 LQKENI. J gave up 7 bases and V 3 bases, and 4 bases lay outside the gene matches. The CDR3 extends over 13 amino acids. The DNA for the CDR3 is TGTGCCAGCTCACCTCCAGGGGGCTTTGAAGCTTTCTTT. Its translation: CASSPPGGFEAFF.

The rearrangement joins TRBV5-1 to TRBJ2-5, with D possibly matching TRBD2 (6 bases). CDR1 and CDR2 (germline): SGHRS, YFSETQ. V was shortened by 8 bases and J by 3 bases, with 14 bases between the two germline ends. The CDR3 runs to 13 residues. The CDR3 sequence is CASHNRGKETQYF. The CDR3 DNA reads as TGCGCCAGTCACAATCGGGGGAAAGAGACCCAGTACTTC.

As for this clone: This CDR3 is also generated by other DNA sequences in the sample. The chain is built from TRBV2 and TRBJ1-6; tentative D call: TRBD1 (5 bases). With 1 base removed from V and 10 bases from J, the gap between germline ends came to 11 bases. The CDR3 has 14 residues. Germline V gene data show CDR1 as SNHLY and CDR2 as FYNNEI. CDR3 DNA: TGTGCCAGCAGTGAAGGCCAGGGTTACTCACCCCTCCACTTT. Amino acid sequence: CASSEGQGYSPLHF. The full variable domain, with the rest looked up from reference TRBV2 and TRBJ1-6, is EPEVTQTPSHQVTQMGQEVILRCVPISNHLYFYWYRQILGQKVEFLVSFYNNEISEKSEIFDDQFSVERPDGSNFTLKIRSTKLEDSAMYFCASSEGQGYSPLHFGNGTRLTVT.

This clone has more than one count but fewer than ten. The chain employs TRBV6-5 and TRBJ1-1; a possible D gene is TRBD1 (5 bases). The CDR3 runs 13 residues. Trimming removed 5 bases at V and 4 bases at J, with 11 bases between. Germline-derived CDR1 and CDR2 are MNHEY and SVGAGI. The CDR3 sequence is CASSLPGGTEAFF. In DNA form, the CDR3 reads TGTGCCAGCAGTCTCCCGGGGGGCACTGAAGCTTTCTTT.

The gene calls are TRBV18 and TRBJ1-6; D gene uncertain. V lost 2 bases and J lost 4, with 9 bases in between. Germline CDR1 KGHSH, CDR2 LQKENI. The CDR3 spans 15 residues. Here the CDR3 reads CASSPTENYNSPLHF. CDR3 DNA sequence: TGTGCCAGCTCACCAACAGAAAATTATAATTCACCCCTCCACTTT.

J is TRBJ2-7 and V is TRBV29-1, with 9 positions matching TRBD1. CDR1 is SQVTM, CDR2 ANQGSEA, per germline. The CDR3 length is 13 residues. The J segment lost 0 bases and the V segment lost 8 bases, leaving 5 bases of the junction unmatched. The CDR3 nucleotides are TGCAGCACAGGACAGGGGCGCTCCTACGAGCAGTACTTC. It translates to CSTGQGRSYEQYF.

CDR3 nucleotide sequence: TGTGCCAGCTCCCCAGGCTCCAACTATGGCTACACCTTC. Protein sequence: CASSPGSNYGYTF. The chain employs TRBV18 and TRBJ1-2; D is undetermined. With 6 bases removed from V and 2 bases from J, the gap between germline ends came to 10 bases. The CDR3 is 13 amino acids. Germline assignment: CDR1 KGHSH and CDR2 LQKENI.

This chain links TRBV4-2 with TRBJ1-1; 11 bases agree with TRBD1. This CDR3 contains 16 residues. The germline CDR1 and CDR2 sequences are LGHNA and YNFKEQ. The V and J ends lost 5 bases and 0 bases, in that order; junction bases with no gene match: 5. The CDR3 nucleotides are TGTGCCAGCAGCGGGGACAGGGGGAGGATGAACACTGAAGCTTTCTTT. It is translated as CASSGDRGRMNTEAFF.

The rearrangement joins TRBV29-1 to TRBJ1-3, with a possible D match to TRBD1 (6 bases). V was pared by 6 bases and J by 2 bases, with 11 bases between. CDR3 size: 13 residues. Germline CDR1 is SQVTM and CDR2 is ANQGSEA. The CDR3 reads CSVSRGTGNTIYF. The DNA for the CDR3 is TGCAGCGTCTCGAGGGGGACTGGAAACACCATATATTTT.

The chain combines TRBV14 with TRBJ2-7; weak D call: TRBD1 (6 bases). There are 12 residues in the CDR3. Germline CDR1 is SGHDN and CDR2 is FVKESK. Trimming took off 4 bases at V and 5 bases at J, with 9 bases between the two ends. The CDR3 sequence: CASSLYRDEQYF. The CDR3 DNA is TGTGCCAGCAGCCTGTACAGGGACGAGCAGTACTTC.